This T cell receptor (beta chain) was obtained from a study of cytomegalovirus exposure and HLA in healthy donors. About the research overall: The 100 to 150 validation repertoires and the approximately 700 first-cohort repertoires shared a platform, a later analysis reported.

About this clone itself: It is unclear where the CDR3 begins or ends on the DNA, so no DNA is shown, and the CDR3 is as TCRdb lists it.

The CDR3 has 14 residues if both end residues are counted. Germline V gene sequence: CDR1 SNHLY, CDR2 FYNNEI. Data came from immunoSEQ multiplex PCR; TCRdb stores just in-frame clones and leaves some out. The sample contains 150,000 to 200,000 clones, about 85% of which appear only once. The chain is built from TRBV2 and TRBJ1-2; TRBD1, the table's D call, was not compared with the DNA. This clonotype originated in a man aged 30 to 45 in good health and CMV-seropositive. Sequenced input: PBMCs. CDR3 residues: CASILDSINYGYTF.